This T cell receptor beta chain originates from a study of T-cell reconstitution after alpha-beta-depleted transplantation in children (dated by TCRdb to 2016 to 2018). A note on the overall study: Using TCR repertoire profiling, the study quantitatively followed how T-cell immune reconstitution unfolded in children after TCRalphabeta/CD19-depleted allogeneic hematopoietic cell transplantation.

The protocol used for the library was PCR. The run used an Illumina HiSeq 2500. TCR library preparation used molecular barcoding, with unique molecular identifiers applied to normalize quantification of the TCRbeta repertoire. Clones were called with MiXCR by TCRdb after fastp trimmed the public reads at Q25, and only in-frame beta chains were retained. Rows are combined by CDR3 protein, so each entry shows the most common genes and DNA. The sample yields hundreds of thousands of distinct CDR3 sequences; around 15% were counted once. 25% to 35% of the sample rests with the top ten. Trimming at the junction amounts to 1 base on V and 7 bases on J, and the germline ends lie 14 bases apart. Measured from the cysteine to the phenylalanine, the CDR3 is 15 residues long. Only the CDR3 portion is preserved as DNA: 45 bases, with reading frame beginning at the first base. The germline V gene sets CDR1 to SGHRS and CDR2 to YFSETQ.

As for this clonotype: Its antigen is still unknown. Within one base of it there is no much larger clone, and no base qualities were kept.

Here is what the overall study found, with its caveats: Over subsequent months, a decline in hyperexpanded clone frequencies was noted, and after one year, T-cell counts and TCRbeta diversity were mostly ascribed to newly produced T cells. In some patients, the high TCRbeta diversity seen at day 60 was put down to recipient T cells and intrathymic progenitors that had survived conditioning. The apparently early recovery of alphabetaT-cell counts about two months after transplant reportedly depended on only several hundred rapidly expanded clones that came from non-depleted graft cells.

The sample's treatment or condition label, in plain terms: allogeneic hematopoietic cell transplantation with graft depleted of TCRalphabeta T cells and CD19 B cells. The transplant recipients were children given TCRalphabeta/CD19-depleted allogeneic hematopoietic cell grafts. Recombination linked TRBV5-1 to TRBJ2-2; the best D guess is TRBD2, with 5 bases matching. The receptor's source is a boy in the first two years of life who had a stem cell transplant for Wiskott-Aldrich syndrome, so the T cells may come from the graft donor. The sequenced sample was PBMCs, mostly from graft donor cells, obtained 360 days after TCRalphabeta/CD19-depleted stem cell transplant. The CDR3 sequence is CASSLPTRIRGELFF. The DNA sequence follows: TGCGCCAGCAGCTTGCCCACTAGAATTCGCGGGGAGCTGTTTTTT.